The present TCR beta chain was sequenced within a study of blood T cells in healthy people across ages. Study outcomes and limitations: In these data, TCR beta diversity tracked strongly with naive T cell percentage.

Primers used in a second PCR of roughly 7 to 12 cycles were a sample-barcoded 5' primer and a J-beta primer mix. Paired-end reads containing CDR3 totaled no fewer than 2.5 million for each sample. TCRdb reanalysed the 5' RACE reads using MiXCR and keeps one entry per CDR3 protein. Of around 750,000 distinct CDR3 sequences listed, about 55% are singletons. Germline CDR1 and CDR2: ENHRY and SYGVKD. The V gene lost 0 bases and the J gene lost 6 bases, with 12 bases spanning the gap. This CDR3 has 15 amino acids. As regards this clonotype: Its specificity is not known.

This rearrangement joins TRBV10-3 to TRBJ2-1; D is ambiguous. Sequenced sample: blood. The origin of this receptor is a man at least 80 years old in good health. The CDR3 region has the DNA TGTGCCATCAGTGAGTCGATCGGAGCGCCCAATGAGCAGTTCTTC. Protein product: CAISESIGAPNEQFF.